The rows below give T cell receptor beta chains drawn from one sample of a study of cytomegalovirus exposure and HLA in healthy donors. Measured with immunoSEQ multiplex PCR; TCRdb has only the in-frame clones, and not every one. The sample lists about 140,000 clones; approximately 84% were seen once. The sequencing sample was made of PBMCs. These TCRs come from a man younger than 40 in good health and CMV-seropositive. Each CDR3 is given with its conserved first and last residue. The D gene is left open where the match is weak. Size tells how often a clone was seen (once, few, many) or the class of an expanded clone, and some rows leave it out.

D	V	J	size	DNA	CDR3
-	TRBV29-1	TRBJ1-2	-	TGCAGCGTCGAGACAGGATATGGCTACACCTTC	CSVETGYGYTF
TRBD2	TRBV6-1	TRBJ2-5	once	TGTGCCAGCAGCTTTAGCGGGAGACAGACCCAGTACTTC	CASSFSGRQTQYF
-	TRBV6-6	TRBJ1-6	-	TGTGCCAGCAGTTACGGGCAACCCTATAATTCACCCCTCCACTTT	CASSYGQPYNSPLHF
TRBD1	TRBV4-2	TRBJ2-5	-	TGTGCCAGCAGCCACACGGACAGGGACCAAGAGACCCAGTACTTC	CASSHTDRDQETQYF
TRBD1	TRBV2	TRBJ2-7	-	TGTGCCAGCAGTGGGGGCTCGTTGGGGAAGGGGACAGGATTCTCCTACGAGCAGTACTTC	CASSGGSLGKGTGFSYEQYF
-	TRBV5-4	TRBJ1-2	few	TGTGCCAGCAGCTCAGCATCAGGAAACTATGGCTACACCTTC	CASSSASGNYGYTF
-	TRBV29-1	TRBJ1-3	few	TGCAGCGTTGAACGCACCCCCAGGCCGAATTGTGGAAACACCATATATTTT	CSVERTPRPNCGNTIYF
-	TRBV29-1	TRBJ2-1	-	TGCAGCGTTGAGTTCGCCTATCCACGTAATGAGCAGTTCTTC	CSVEFAYPRNEQFF
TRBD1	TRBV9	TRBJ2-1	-	TGTGCCAGCAGCGTAGGGACAGGGTTGTCCAATGAGCAGTTCTTC	CASSVGTGLSNEQFF
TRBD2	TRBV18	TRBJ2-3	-	TGTGCCAGCTCACCGAGCGGGGGGGGCACAGATACGCAGTATTTT	CASSPSGGGTDTQYF
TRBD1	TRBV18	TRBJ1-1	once	TGTGCCAGCTTACAGGGGGTGAACACTGAAGCTTTCTTT	CASLQGVNTEAFF
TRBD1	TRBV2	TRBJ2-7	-	TGTGCCAGCAGGGGGGGACAGGGAGTGTCCTACGAGCAGTACTTC	CASRGGQGVSYEQYF
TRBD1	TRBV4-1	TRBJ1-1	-	TGCGCCAGCAGTCACGGACAGGGGGCGACCATGAACACTGAAGCTTTCTTT	CASSHGQGATMNTEAFF
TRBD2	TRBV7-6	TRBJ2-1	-	TGTGCCAGCAGCGCTACTAGCGGGAGGGGGAATGAGCAGTTCTTC	CASSATSGRGNEQFF
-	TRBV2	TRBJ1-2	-	TGTGCCAGCAGCGACAACAGGGCTACTAACTATGGCTACACCTTC	CASSDNRATNYGYTF